This record concerns one TCR beta chain sequence. Its antigen is currently unknown. Regarding time point: blood 4 weeks post-SBRT, at nephrectomy. Described treatment: 15 Gy SBRT to primary tumor, nephrectomy 4 weeks later. Nephrectomy followed 15 Gy stereotactic body radiation by 4 weeks. Serial blood draws occurred at baseline and 2 and 4 weeks post-SBRT. This record belongs to a study of radiation and T cells in renal cell carcinoma. V shed 3 bases and J 1 base; nucleotides not matched to a gene: 11. The CDR3 has 18 amino acids. The germline V gene encodes CDR1 KGHSH and CDR2 LQKENI. Findings and caveats of the study: From baseline, blood top tumor clonotypes peaked at 2 weeks post-radiation.

TCRdb keeps only in-frame clones here, not all; method: immunoSEQ multiplex PCR. Altogether 130,000 to 150,000 clones are present, roughly 90% being singletons, with the ten largest covering around 17%. The sample was blood, taken from a patient whose treatment included radiotherapy and nephrectomy. The genes are TRBV18 and TRBJ1-1; TRBD1 matches 10 bases. This clonotype was obtained from a woman between 45 and 65 years old with renal cell carcinoma. The CDR3 reads CASSPVYRDRGSNTEAFF. CDR3 nucleotide sequence: TGTGCCAGCTCACCGGTTTACCGGGACAGGGGTTCGAACACTGAAGCTTTCTTT.